These 29 T cell receptor beta chains came from one sample sequenced in a study of blood T cells in healthy people across ages. Sample-barcoded 5' priming and a J-beta primer mix drove a second PCR of 7 to 11 cycles. Using its own MiXCR run on the 5' RACE reads, TCRdb lists one record per CDR3 protein. The sample has roughly 500,000 distinct CDR3 sequences, 27% seen once. The sample was blood. These receptors were taken from a woman in her sixties or seventies in good health.

This clonotype was observed a single time. The chain combines TRBV5-1 with TRBJ1-1; D not certain. Between the trimmed V and J ends, which lost 0 bases and 7 bases, there was a span of 10 bases. The CDR3 length is 13 residues. The germline V gene encodes CDR1 SGHRS and CDR2 YFSETQ. The CDR3 DNA reads as TGCGCCAGCAGCTTGGGGTTAACCTTTGAAGCTTTCTTT. It encodes CASSLGLTFEAFF.

The J gene is TRBJ2-7, the V gene TRBV19, with TRBD2 matching 12 bases. The V gene end was trimmed by 5 bases and the J gene end by 1 base; junction bases not matched to a gene: 6. Germline loops: CDR1 LNHDA, CDR2 SQIVND (reference sequence). The CDR3 extends over 16 amino acids. The CDR3 bases are TGTGCCAGTAGTTCCGCCACTAGCGGGGGGTCCTACGAGCAGTACTTC. It specifies CASSSATSGGSYEQYF.

J is TRBJ2-4 and V is TRBV25-1; D ambiguous. The V gene lost 2 bases and the J gene lost 1 base, with 21 bases spanning the gap. The CDR3 is 19 residues long. Germline V gene data show CDR1 as MGHDK and CDR2 as SYGVNS. CDR3 loop: CASSELEMTKIYAKNIQYF. The CDR3 DNA reads as TGTGCCAGCAGTGAACTAGAGATGACGAAGATTTATGCCAAAAACATTCAGTACTTC.

The gene calls are TRBV5-4 and TRBJ2-3; weak D call: TRBD2 (5 bases). V was trimmed by 1 base and J by 4 bases, leaving 13 bases between them. Germline V CDR1 and CDR2: SGHNT, YYREEE (reference sequence). This CDR3 is built from 15 residues. CDR3 bases: TGTGCCAGCAGCTTGAGTGTCGGGAATCCAGATACGCAGTATTTT. Its protein product is CASSLSVGNPDTQYF. Using reference TRBV5-4 and TRBJ2-3 for the parts outside the CDR3, the full variable domain is ETGVTQSPTHLIKTRGQQVTLRCSSQSGHNTVSWYQQALGQGPQFIFQYYREEENGRGNFPPRFSGLQFPNYSSELNVNALELDDSALYLCASSLSVGNPDTQYFGPGTRLTVL.

The rearrangement joins TRBV20-1 to TRBJ1-3, with 7 nucleotides matching TRBD1. V lost 6 bases to trimming and J lost 4 bases; unmatched junction nucleotides: 6. CDR1 and CDR2 from the germline V gene are DFQATT and SNEGSKA (reference sequence). The CDR3 is made up of 13 amino acids. The CDR3 region is CSAPRDSGNTIYF. CDR3 DNA sequence: TGCAGTGCCCCACGGGACAGCGGAAACACCATATATTTT.

The chain recombines TRBV12-3 or TRBV12-4 with TRBJ2-3, with D perhaps given as TRBD1 or TRBD2 (5 bases each). V was trimmed by 3 bases and J by 5 bases, leaving 12 bases between them. The CDR3 is made up of 14 amino acids. CDR3 nucleotide sequence: TGTGCCAGCAGTTTTGGGGGAAGAGGAGATACGCAGTATTTT. Translating gives CASSFGGRGDTQYF.

V and J are TRBV5-1 and TRBJ2-5; D is unresolved. TRBJ2-7 explains the end of the DNA better; the J call may be wrong. The germline V gene encodes CDR1 SGHRS and CDR2 YFSETQ. The CDR3 extends over 16 amino acids. This CDR3 reads CASSLDRGGSSYEQYF. In DNA, the CDR3 is TGCGCCAGCAGCTTGGACAGAGGTGGAAGCTCCTACGAGCAGTACTTC.

The chain couples TRBV4-2 to TRBJ2-1, with 8 positions matching TRBD2. Germline CDR1 reads LGHNA; CDR2 reads YNFKEQ. The CDR3 length is 17 residues. V lost 2 bases to trimming and J lost 4 bases; unmatched junction nucleotides: 10. CDR3 residues: CASSQSGGGLYYNEQFF. CDR3 nucleotides: TGTGCCAGCAGCCAATCCGGGGGGGGCCTGTATTACAATGAGCAGTTCTTC.

The chain carries TRBV7-2 and TRBJ1-6; D gene uncertain. Germline V gives CDR1 SGHTA, CDR2 FQGNSA. V was shortened by 1 base and J by 5 bases, with 9 bases between the two germline ends. The CDR3 is made up of 15 amino acids. The CDR3 DNA reads as TGTGCCAGCAGCTTAGGGCCCGCGGATAATTCACCCCTCCACTTT. Amino acid sequence: CASSLGPADNSPLHF.

This clonotype was picked up many times. CDR3 sequence: CSVLDPGQPQHF. The CDR3 DNA reads as TGCAGCGTTCTAGATCCGGGACAGCCCCAGCATTTT. The chain employs TRBV29-1 and TRBJ1-5; D is uncertain. Germline lookup yields CDR1 SQVTM and CDR2 ANQGSEA. Trimming removed 5 bases at V and 7 bases at J, with 12 bases between. CDR3 length equals 12 residues.

The chain has TRBV7-2 and TRBJ2-3, with D perhaps TRBD2 (6 bases). The CDR3 is made up of 16 amino acids. Germline values: CDR1 SGHTA, CDR2 FQGNSA. V gave up 2 bases and J gave up 2 bases, with 14 bases separating them. CDR3 sequence: CASSLQAGTYTDTQYF. The CDR3 DNA sequence: TGTGCCAGCAGCTTACAGGCGGGGACGTACACAGATACGCAGTATTTT.

This sequence joins TRBV5-1 and TRBJ1-1; D not resolved. Trimming cost V 0 bases and J 1 base, with 7 bases left between them. The germline gives CDR1 SGHRS, CDR2 YFSETQ. This CDR3 is 14 amino acids long. The CDR3 protein is CASSLVSENTEAFF. In DNA form, the CDR3 reads TGCGCCAGCAGCTTGGTCAGCGAGAACACTGAAGCTTTCTTT.

This clonotype was detected only a few times. The gene calls are TRBV29-1 and TRBJ1-2, with 10 nucleotides matching TRBD1. The CDR3 consists of 15 residues. V lost 7 bases to trimming and J lost 2 bases; unmatched junction nucleotides: 10. Per germline, CDR1 SQVTM and CDR2 ANQGSEA. In DNA form, the CDR3 reads TGCAGCGGCGCCGGGACAGGGGCGTCAAACTATGGCTACACCTTC. Encoded protein: CSGAGTGASNYGYTF.

A few counts support this clonotype. The gene calls are TRBV7-9 and TRBJ2-7; 7 positions agree with TRBD1. The ends lost 3 bases at V and 0 bases at J; junction bases unmatched: 8. The CDR3 loop spans 16 amino acids. Germline values: CDR1 SEHNR, CDR2 FQNEAQ (reference sequence). CDR3 amino acids: CASSLISTGPSYEQYF. Written as DNA, the CDR3 is TGTGCCAGCAGCTTGATTTCGACAGGGCCCTCCTACGAGCAGTACTTC. The full variable domain, with the rest looked up from reference TRBV7-9 and TRBJ2-7, is DTGVSQNPRHKITKRGQNVTFRCDPISEHNRLYWYRQTLGQGPEFLTYFQNEAQLEKSRLLSDRFSAERPKGSFSTLEIQRTEQGDSAMYLCASSLISTGPSYEQYFGPGTRLTVT.

J is TRBJ1-1 and V is TRBV27; possible D gene TRBD1, 5 bases. Looked up from germline, CDR1 is MNHEY and CDR2 is SMNVEV (reference sequence). Trimming left V 5 bases short and J 3 bases short, with 16 bases between. The CDR3 is 15 amino acids. CDR3 amino acids: CASSLMPPRDTEAFF. CDR3 coding DNA: TGTGCCAGCAGTCTGATGCCCCCCAGGGACACTGAAGCTTTCTTT.

This clonotype was seen only a few times. CDR3 region: CSASRQGRETQYF. The CDR3 DNA reads TGCAGTGCTAGCAGACAGGGGAGGGAGACCCAGTACTTC. V usage is TRBV20-1 and J usage is TRBJ2-5; 8 bases are shared with TRBD1. From germline, CDR1 is DFQATT and CDR2 SNEGSKA (reference sequence). The CDR3 runs 13 residues. V trimming: 3 bases; J trimming: 5 bases; junction bases outside the gene matches: 5.

The V gene is TRBV20-1, the J gene TRBJ1-6; the D gene is possibly TRBD1 (6 bases). Trimming cost V 3 bases and J 7 bases, with 10 bases left between them. The CDR3 extends over 13 amino acids. The germline gives CDR1 DFQATT, CDR2 SNEGSKA (reference sequence). CDR3 region: CSARGTSNSPLHF. The DNA of the CDR3 is TGCAGTGCTAGGGGGACATCCAATTCACCCCTCCACTTT.

This clonotype was observed at least ten times. The chain employs TRBV4-1 and TRBJ1-4, with 11 bases identical to TRBD1. Unmatched junction bases numbered 5, after V lost 4 bases and J lost 7 bases. CDR3 length equals 15 residues. Germline values: CDR1 MGHRA, CDR2 YSYEKL. This CDR3 is CASSRPGTGGEKLFF. The DNA of the CDR3 is TGCGCCAGCAGCCGGCCCGGGACAGGGGGTGAAAAACTGTTTTTT.

The V call is TRBV10-3, the J call TRBJ2-3; TRBD2 is a possible D gene (6 bases). V lost 6 bases to trimming and J lost 3 bases, with 16 bases between them. This CDR3 has 15 amino acids. From germline, CDR1 is ENHRY and CDR2 SYGVKD. The CDR3 nucleotides read TGTGCCATCAGAGGCTCCGATCGGGGGACAGATACGCAGTATTTT. It yields the protein CAIRGSDRGTDTQYF.

V gene TRBV7-9 combines with J gene TRBJ1-5; TRBD1 might be the D (5 bases). Trimming took 1 base from V and 6 from J, leaving 13 bases between them. CDR3 length: 15 amino acids. The germline gives CDR1 SEHNR, CDR2 FQNEAQ (reference sequence). The CDR3 region has the DNA TGTGCCAGCAGCTTAGTAGGGCCAGGGACTCAGCCCCAGCATTTT. It encodes CASSLVGPGTQPQHF.

The genes are TRBV11-1 and TRBJ1-6; weak D call: TRBD1 (5 bases). CDR3 length equals 15 residues. The germline V gene has CDR1 SGHAT and CDR2 FQDESV (reference sequence). Trimming removed 8 bases at V and 4 bases at J, with 15 bases between. The CDR3 sequence is CASGITDKYNSPLHF. The DNA of the CDR3 is TGTGCCAGCGGGATTACGGACAAATATAATTCACCCCTCCACTTT. The whole variable domain, remainder taken from reference TRBV11-1 and TRBJ1-6, is EAEVAQSPRYKITEKSQAVAFWCDPISGHATLYWYRQILGQGPELLVQFQDESVVDDSQLPKDRFSAERLKGVDSTLKIQPAELGDSAMYLCASGITDKYNSPLHFGNGTRLTVT.

This clonotype has a handful of counts. This chain uses TRBV11-2 with TRBJ2-5; the D is unclear. Germline CDR1 SGHAT, CDR2 FQNNGV. This CDR3 is 15 amino acids long. Trimming removed 1 base from V and 0 bases from J, with 9 bases in between. The CDR3 coding sequence is TGTGCCAGCAGCTTAGTAGGATCAGACCAAGAGACCCAGTACTTC. Translation gives CASSLVGSDQETQYF.

About this clonotype: An end of the junction does not agree with germline; a read error may underlie this. This sequence joins TRBV5-1 and TRBJ2-2, with D possibly TRBD1 on 6 matching bases. The CDR3 is 14 residues long. CDR1 and CDR2 from the germline V gene are SGHRS and YFSETQ. The CDR3: CASSGHGGTGALFF. In DNA form, the CDR3 reads TGCGCCAGCAGCGGACATGGGGGCACCGGGGCGCTGTTTTTT.

This clonotype was recorded a few times. This chain links TRBV6-2 or TRBV6-3 with TRBJ2-4; D may be TRBD1 (5 bases). The length of the CDR3 is 15 residues. From germline, CDR1 is MNHEY and CDR2 SVGEGT. Trimming removed 0 bases at V and 7 bases at J, with 13 bases between. The CDR3 loop is CASSYSRKGNNIQYF. The CDR3 coding sequence is TGTGCCAGCAGTTACTCGAGGAAGGGGAACAACATTCAGTACTTC.

This clonotype was found a few times. The J gene is TRBJ2-7, the V gene TRBV6-6; D is undetermined. Trimming pared 5 bases from V and 6 bases from J, leaving 20 bases between. Germline-derived CDR1 and CDR2 are MNHNY and SVGAGI (reference sequence). This CDR3 is 15 amino acids long. As DNA, the CDR3 is TGTGCCAGCAGTACCGCAGCCAGGCAGTTTAGCGAGCAGTACTTC. It encodes CASSTAARQFSEQYF.

This clonotype turned up a few times. The chain combines TRBV6-6 with TRBJ1-1, with D unclear. Looked up from germline, CDR1 is MNHNY and CDR2 is SVGAGI (reference sequence). Trimming took off 8 bases at V and 5 bases at J, with 9 bases between the two ends. The CDR3 runs to 11 residues. CDR3 in DNA: TGTGCCAGCCGCATTGGTACTGAAGCTTTCTTT. This gives the protein CASRIGTEAFF.

The V and J genes are TRBV20-1 and TRBJ1-4; D unresolved. CDR1 and CDR2 from the germline V gene are DFQATT and SNEGSKA (reference sequence). CDR3 length: 12 residues. CDR3 nucleotides: TGCACCCTTACGGGAATTAATGAAAAACTGTTTTTT. Translated: CTLTGINEKLFF.

This clonotype was seen only a few times. The chain couples TRBV4-2 to TRBJ2-7, with 10 bases aligning to TRBD2. The CDR3 is 16 residues long. With 2 bases clipped from V and 1 base from J, the junction kept 5 bases outside the gene matches. The germline gives CDR1 LGHNA, CDR2 YNFKEQ. Here the CDR3 reads CASSQLASGGSYEQYF. The CDR3 DNA reads TGTGCCAGCAGCCAATTGGCTAGCGGGGGTTCCTACGAGCAGTACTTC.

This clonotype was counted a single time. The chain links TRBV11-2 to TRBJ2-3; D may match TRBD1 or TRBD2 (5 bases each). This CDR3 comprises 15 residues. Trimming stripped 5 bases from V and 3 bases from J, with 15 bases between. CDR1 is SGHAT and CDR2 is FQNNGV in the germline V gene. CDR3 residues: CASSPSRGPTDTQYF. CDR3 bases: TGTGCCAGCAGCCCCAGTCGGGGACCGACAGATACGCAGTATTTT. Together with reference TRBV11-2 and TRBJ2-3, the CDR3 gives the full variable domain: EAGVAQSPRYKIIEKRQSVAFWCNPISGHATLYWYQQILGQGPKLLIQFQNNGVVDDSQLPKDRFSAERLKGVDSTLKIQPAKLEDSAVYLCASSPSRGPTDTQYFGPGTRLTVL.